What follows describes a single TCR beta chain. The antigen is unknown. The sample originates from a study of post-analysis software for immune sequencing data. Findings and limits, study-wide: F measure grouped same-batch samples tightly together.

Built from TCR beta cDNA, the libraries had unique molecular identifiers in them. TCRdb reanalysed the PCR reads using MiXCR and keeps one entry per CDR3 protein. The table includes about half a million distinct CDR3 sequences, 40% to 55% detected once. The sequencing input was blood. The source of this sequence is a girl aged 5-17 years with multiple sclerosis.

The CDR3 bases are TGTGCCAGCGCAGTTGGGTACGGGACAGGGGAAGATACGCAGTATTTT. Its translation is CASAVGYGTGEDTQYF. The rearrangement links TRBV27 to TRBJ2-3; 10 nucleotides match TRBD1. Trimming removed 8 bases from V and 5 bases from J; junction bases left unmatched: 13. The CDR3 spans 16 residues. Germline V gene sequence: CDR1 MNHEY, CDR2 SMNVEV (reference sequence).